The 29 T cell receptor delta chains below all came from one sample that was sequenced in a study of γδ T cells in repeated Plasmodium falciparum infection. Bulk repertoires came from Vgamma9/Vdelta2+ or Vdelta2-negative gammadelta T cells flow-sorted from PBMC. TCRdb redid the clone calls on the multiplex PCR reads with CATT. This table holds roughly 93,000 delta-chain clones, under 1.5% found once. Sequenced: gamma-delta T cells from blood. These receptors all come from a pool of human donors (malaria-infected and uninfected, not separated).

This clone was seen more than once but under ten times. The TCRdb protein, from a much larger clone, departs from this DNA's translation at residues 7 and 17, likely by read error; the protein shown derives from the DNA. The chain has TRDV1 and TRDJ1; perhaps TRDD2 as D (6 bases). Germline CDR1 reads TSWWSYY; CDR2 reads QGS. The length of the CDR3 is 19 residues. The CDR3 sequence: CAPQGPSPPSYEATYKPIF. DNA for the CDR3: TGTGCTCCGCAGGGCCCTTCCCCTCCATCGTACGAGGCCACCTATAAACCCATCTTT.

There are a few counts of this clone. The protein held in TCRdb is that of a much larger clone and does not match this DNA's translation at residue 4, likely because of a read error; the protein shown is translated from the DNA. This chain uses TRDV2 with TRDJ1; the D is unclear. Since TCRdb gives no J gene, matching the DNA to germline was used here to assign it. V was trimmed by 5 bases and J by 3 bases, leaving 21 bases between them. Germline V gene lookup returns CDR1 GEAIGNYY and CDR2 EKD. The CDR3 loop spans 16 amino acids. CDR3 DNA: TGTGCCTGTGTCCAATGCCGCCCCTCCAAGCCCGATAAACTCATCTTT. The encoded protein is CACVQCRPSKPDKLIF.

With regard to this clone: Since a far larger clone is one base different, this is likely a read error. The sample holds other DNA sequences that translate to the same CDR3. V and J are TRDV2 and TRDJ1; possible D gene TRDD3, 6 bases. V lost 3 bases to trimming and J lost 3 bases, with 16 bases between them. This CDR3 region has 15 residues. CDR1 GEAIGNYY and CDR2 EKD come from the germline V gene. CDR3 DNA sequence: TGTGCCTGTGACGCCTTACTGGGAGGGGCCGATAAACTCATCTTT. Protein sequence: CACDALLGGADKLIF.

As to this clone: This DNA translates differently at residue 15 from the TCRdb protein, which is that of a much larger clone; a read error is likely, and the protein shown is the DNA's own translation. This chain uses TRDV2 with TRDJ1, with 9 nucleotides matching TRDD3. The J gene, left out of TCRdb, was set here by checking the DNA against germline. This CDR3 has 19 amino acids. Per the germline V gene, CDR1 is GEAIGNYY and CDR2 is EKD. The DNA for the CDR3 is TGTGCCTGTGACCGAAAAACTACTGGGGGACCTCATTACACCAATAAACTCATCTTT. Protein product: CACDRKTTGGPHYTNKLIF.

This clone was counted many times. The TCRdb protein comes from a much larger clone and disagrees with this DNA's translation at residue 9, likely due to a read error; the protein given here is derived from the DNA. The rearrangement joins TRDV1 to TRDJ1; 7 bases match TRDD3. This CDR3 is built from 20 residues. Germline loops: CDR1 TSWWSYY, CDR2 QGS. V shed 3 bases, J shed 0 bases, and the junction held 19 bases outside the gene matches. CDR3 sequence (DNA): TGTGCTCTTGGGGAGGCTAGGAGGCCGGGGGATCCTTGGTACACCGATAAACTCATCTTT. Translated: CALGEARRPGDPWYTDKLIF.

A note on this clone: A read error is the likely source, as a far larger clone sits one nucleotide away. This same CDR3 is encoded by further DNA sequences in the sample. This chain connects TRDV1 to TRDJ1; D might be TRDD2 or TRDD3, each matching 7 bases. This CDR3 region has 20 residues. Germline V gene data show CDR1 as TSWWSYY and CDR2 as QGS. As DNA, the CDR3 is TGTGCGCTTGGGGGGTCCTTTTTCCTACTCATGGGGATAGTAACCGATAAACTCATCTTT. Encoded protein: CALGGSFFLLMGIVTDKLIF.

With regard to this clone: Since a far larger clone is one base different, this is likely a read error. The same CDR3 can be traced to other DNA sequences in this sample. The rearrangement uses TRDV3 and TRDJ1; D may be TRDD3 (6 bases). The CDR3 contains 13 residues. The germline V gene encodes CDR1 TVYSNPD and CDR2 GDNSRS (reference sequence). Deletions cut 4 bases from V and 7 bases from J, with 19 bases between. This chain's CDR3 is CASTLRGGVKLIF. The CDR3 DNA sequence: TGTGCCTCAACCCTACGTGGGGGGGTTAAACTCATCTTT. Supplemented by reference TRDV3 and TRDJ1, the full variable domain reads CDKVTQSSPDQTVASGSEVVLLCTYDTVYSNPDLFWYRIRPDYSFQFVFYGDNSRSEGADFTQGRFSVKHILTQKAFHLVISPVRTEDSATYYCASTLRGGVKLIFGKGTRVTVEP.

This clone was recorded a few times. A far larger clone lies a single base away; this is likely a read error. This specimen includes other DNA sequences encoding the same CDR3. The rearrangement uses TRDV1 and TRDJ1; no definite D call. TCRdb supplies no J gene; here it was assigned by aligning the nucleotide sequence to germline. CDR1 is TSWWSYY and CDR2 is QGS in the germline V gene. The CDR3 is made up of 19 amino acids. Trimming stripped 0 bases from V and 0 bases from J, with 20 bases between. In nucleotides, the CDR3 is TGTGCTCTTGGGGAACTATGGCTACAGGGAGTGGGCTACACCGATAAACTCATCTTT. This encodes CALGELWLQGVGYTDKLIF.

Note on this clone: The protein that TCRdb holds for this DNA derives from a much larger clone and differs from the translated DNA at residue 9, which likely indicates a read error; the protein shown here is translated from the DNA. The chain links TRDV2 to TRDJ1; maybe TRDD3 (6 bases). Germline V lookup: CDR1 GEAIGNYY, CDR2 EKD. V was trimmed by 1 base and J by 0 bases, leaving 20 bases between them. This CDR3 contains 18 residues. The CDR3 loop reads CACDTWGSRKGNTDKLIF. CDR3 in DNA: TGTGCCTGTGACACTTGGGGATCCCGTAAGGGGAACACCGATAAACTCATCTTT.

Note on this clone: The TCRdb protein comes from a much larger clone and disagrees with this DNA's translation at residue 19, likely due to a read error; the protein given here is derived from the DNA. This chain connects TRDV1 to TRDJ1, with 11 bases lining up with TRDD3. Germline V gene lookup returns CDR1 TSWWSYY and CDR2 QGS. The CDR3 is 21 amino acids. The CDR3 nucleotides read TGTGCTCTTGGGGAACTTCTCAGGGGTCTTGGGGGATACGGCCTCACCGATAAAGTCATCTTT. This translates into CALGELLRGLGGYGLTDKVIF.

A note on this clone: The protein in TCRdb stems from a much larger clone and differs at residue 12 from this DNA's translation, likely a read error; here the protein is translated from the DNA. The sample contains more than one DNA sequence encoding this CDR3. CDR3 protein: CALGIRTGGLSDKLIF. The CDR3 nucleotides read TGTGCTCTTGGGATCCGAACTGGGGGATTATCCGATAAACTCATCTTT. This chain connects TRDV1 to TRDJ1; TRDD3 agrees at 10 bases. V trimming: 5 bases; J trimming: 3 bases; junction bases outside the gene matches: 9. From germline, CDR1 is TSWWSYY and CDR2 QGS. CDR3 size: 16 residues.

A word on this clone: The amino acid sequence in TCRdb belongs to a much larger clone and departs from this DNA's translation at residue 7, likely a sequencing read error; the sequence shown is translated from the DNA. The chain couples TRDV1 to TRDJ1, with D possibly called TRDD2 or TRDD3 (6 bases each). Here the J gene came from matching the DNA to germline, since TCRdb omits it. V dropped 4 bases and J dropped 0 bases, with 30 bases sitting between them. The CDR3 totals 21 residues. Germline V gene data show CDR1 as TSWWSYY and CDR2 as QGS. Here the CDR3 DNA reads TGTGCTCTTGGGGGGCACAGCGGTCCTACGCCCTGGGGAGAGTACACCGATAAACTCATCTTT. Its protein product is CALGGHSGPTPWGEYTDKLIF.

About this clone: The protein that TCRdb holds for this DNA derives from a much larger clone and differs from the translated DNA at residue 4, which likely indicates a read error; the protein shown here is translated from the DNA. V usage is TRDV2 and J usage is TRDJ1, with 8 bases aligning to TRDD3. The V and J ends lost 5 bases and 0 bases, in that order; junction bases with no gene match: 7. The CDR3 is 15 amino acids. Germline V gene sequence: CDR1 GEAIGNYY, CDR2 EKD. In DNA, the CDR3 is TGTGCCTGTGCGCACTGGGGGCTGTACACCGATAAACTCATCTTT. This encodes CACAHWGLYTDKLIF.

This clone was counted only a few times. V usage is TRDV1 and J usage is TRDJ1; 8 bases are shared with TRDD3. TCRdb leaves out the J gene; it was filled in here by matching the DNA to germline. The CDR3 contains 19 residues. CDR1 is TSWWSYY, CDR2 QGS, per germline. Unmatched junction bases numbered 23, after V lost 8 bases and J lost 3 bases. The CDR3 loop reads CALYFFSVGDEGRSDKLIF. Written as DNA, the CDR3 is TGTGCTCTTTATTTCTTCTCCGTGGGGGATGAAGGGCGCTCCGATAAACTCATCTTT.

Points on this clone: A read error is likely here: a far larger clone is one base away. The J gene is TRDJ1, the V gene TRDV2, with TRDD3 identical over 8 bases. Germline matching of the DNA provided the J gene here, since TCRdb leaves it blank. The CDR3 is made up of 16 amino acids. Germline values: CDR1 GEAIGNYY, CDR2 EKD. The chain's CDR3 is CACDPVGTGGSDKLIF. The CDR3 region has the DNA TGCGCCTGTGACCCCGTGGGTACTGGGGGTTCCGATAAACTCATCTTT.

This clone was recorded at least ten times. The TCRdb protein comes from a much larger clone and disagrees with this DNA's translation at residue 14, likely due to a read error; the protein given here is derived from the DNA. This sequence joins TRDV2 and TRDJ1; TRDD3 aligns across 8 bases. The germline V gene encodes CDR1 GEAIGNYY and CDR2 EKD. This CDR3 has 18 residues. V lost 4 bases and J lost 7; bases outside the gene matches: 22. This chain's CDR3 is CACEGIREGKASPVKLIF. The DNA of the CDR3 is TGTGCCTGTGAAGGGATACGCGAAGGGAAAGCATCCCCAGTTAAACTCATCTTT.

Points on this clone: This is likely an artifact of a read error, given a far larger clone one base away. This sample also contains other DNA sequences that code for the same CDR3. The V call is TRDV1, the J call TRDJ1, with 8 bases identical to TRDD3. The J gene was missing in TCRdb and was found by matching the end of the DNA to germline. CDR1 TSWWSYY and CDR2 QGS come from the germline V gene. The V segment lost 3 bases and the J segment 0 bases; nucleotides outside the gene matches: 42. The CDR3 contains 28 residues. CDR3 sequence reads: CALGERYWGLGAYKAYKGPRAYTDKLIF. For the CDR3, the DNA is TGTGCTCTTGGGGAGCGATACTGGGGACTGGGGGCCTACAAGGCCTACAAGGGCCCAAGGGCGTACACCGATAAACTCATCTTT.

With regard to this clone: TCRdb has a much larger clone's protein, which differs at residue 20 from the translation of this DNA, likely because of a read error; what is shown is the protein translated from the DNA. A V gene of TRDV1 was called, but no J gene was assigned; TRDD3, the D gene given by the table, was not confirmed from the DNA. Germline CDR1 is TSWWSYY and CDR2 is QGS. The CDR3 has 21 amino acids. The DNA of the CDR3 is TGTGCTCTTGGGCCTCAATTCTTCCTATTTAGGGGGATACGCGATACCGATAAACTCACCTTT. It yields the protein CALGPQFFLFRGIRDTDKLTF.

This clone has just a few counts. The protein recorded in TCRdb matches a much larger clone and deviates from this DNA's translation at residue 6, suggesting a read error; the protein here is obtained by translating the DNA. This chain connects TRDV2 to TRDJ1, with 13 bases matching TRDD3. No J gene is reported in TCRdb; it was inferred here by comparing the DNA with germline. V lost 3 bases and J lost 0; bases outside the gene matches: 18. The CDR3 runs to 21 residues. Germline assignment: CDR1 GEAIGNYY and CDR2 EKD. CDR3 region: CACDPALGDTRVQSYTDKLIF. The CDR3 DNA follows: TGTGCCTGTGACCCTGCACTGGGGGATACGCGCGTACAATCTTACACCGATAAACTCATCTTT.

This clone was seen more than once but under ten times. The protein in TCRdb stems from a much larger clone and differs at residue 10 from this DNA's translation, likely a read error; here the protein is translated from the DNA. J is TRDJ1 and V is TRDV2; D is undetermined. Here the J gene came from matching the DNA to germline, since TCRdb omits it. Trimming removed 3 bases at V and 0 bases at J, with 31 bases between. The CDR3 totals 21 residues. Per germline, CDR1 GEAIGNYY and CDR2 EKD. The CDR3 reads CACDPLHVSRVKVPYTDKLIF. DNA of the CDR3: TGTGCCTGTGACCCTCTACACGTGTCTAGGGTAAAAGTGCCGTACACCGATAAACTCATCTTT.

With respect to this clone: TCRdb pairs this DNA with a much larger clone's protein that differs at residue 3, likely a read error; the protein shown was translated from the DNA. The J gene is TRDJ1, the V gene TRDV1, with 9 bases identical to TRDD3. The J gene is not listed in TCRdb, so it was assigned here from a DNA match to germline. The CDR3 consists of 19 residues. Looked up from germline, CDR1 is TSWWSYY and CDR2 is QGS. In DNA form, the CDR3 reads TGTGCTCCTGGGGGATTCGATAACTACGTACTGGGGCATATCGATAAACTCATCTTT. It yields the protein CAPGGFDNYVLGHIDKLIF.

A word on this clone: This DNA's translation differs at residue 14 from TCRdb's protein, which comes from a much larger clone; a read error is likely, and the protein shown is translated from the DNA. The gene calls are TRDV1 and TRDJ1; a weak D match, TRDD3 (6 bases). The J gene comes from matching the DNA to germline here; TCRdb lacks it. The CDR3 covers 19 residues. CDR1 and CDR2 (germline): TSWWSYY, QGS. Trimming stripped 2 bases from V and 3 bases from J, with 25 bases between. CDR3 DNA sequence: TGTGCTCTTGGGGAAAACTGGGACAAACTCGTGGGGTACGCCGATAAACTCATCTTT. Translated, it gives CALGENWDKLVGYADKLIF.

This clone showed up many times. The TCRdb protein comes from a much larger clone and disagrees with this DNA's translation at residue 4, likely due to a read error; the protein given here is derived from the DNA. In DNA form, the CDR3 reads TGTGCCTTCCCAGCCCCTGGGACCGATAAACTCATCTTT. Translated: CAFPAPGTDKLIF. The chain links TRDV3 to TRDJ1; perhaps TRDD3 as D (5 bases). The V gene lost 3 bases and the J gene lost 2 bases, with 13 bases spanning the gap. CDR3 length: 13 residues. CDR1 is TVYSNPD, CDR2 GDNSRS, per germline (reference sequence).

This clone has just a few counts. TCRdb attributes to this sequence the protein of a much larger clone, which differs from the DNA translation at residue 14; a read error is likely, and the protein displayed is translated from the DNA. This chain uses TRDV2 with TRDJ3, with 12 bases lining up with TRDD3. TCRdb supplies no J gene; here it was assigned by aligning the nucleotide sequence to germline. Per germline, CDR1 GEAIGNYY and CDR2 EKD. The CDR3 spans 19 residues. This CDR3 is CACDSLGDTPSWDARQMFF. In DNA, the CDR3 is TGTGCCTGTGACTCACTGGGGGATACACCCTCCTGGGACGCCCGACAGATGTTTTTC.

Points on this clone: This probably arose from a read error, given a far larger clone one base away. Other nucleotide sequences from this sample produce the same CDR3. As DNA, the CDR3 is TGTGCACTCAGGGGAGGCACCGATAAGCTCATCTTT. This translates into CALRGGTDKLIF. This chain connects TRDV1 to TRDJ1; D may be TRDD3 (5 bases). From germline, CDR1 is TSWWSYY and CDR2 QGS. This CDR3 is built from 12 residues.

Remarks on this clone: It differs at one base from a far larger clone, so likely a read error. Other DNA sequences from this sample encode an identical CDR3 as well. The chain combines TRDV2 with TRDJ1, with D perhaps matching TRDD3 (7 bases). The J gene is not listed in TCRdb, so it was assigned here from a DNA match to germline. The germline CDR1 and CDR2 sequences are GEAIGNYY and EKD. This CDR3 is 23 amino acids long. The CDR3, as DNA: TGTGCTTGTGACACCATTGACTCTTCCTGGAAGACTGGGGATGTTACGGCGACCGATAAACTCATCTTT. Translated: CACDTIDSSWKTGDVTATDKLIF.

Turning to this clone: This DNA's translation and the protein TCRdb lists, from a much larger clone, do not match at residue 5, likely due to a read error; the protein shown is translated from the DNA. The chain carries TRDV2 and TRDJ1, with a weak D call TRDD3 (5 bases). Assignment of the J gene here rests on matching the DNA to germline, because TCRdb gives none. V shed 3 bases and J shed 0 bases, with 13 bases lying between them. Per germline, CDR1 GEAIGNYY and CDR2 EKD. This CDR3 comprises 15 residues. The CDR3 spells CACDLWGLYTDKLIF. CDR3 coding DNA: TGTGCCTGTGACCTGTGGGGCCTTTACACCGATAAACTCATCTTT.

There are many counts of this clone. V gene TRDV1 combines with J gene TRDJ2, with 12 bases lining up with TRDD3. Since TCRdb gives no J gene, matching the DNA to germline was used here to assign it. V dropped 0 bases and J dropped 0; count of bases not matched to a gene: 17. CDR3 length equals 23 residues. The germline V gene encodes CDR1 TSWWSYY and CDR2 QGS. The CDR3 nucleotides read TGTGCTCTTGGGGAACTAGGTAGGGAGACCTACTGGGGGATACTCTCTTTGACAGCACAACTCTTCTTT. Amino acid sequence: CALGELGRETYWGILSLTAQLFF.

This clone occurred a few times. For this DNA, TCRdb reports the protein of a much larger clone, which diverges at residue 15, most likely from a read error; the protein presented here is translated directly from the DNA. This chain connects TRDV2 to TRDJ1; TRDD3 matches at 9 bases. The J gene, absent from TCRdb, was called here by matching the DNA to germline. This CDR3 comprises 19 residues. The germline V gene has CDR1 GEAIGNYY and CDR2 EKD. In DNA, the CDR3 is TGTGCCTGTGACACCGCGACTCTACTGGGGGAGCCGCACACCAATAAACTCATCTTT. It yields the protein CACDTATLLGEPHTNKLIF.